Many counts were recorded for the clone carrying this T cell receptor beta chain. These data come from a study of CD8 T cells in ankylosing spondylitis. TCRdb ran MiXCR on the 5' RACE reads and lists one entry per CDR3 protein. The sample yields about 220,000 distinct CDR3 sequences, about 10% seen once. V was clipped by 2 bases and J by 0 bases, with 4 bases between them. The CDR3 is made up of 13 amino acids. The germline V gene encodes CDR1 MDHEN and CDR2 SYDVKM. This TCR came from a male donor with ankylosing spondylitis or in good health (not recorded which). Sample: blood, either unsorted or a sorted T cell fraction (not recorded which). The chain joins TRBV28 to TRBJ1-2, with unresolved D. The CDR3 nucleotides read TGTGCCAGCAGTTTAGAGGCTAACTATGGCTACACCTTC. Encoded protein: CASSLEANYGYTF.